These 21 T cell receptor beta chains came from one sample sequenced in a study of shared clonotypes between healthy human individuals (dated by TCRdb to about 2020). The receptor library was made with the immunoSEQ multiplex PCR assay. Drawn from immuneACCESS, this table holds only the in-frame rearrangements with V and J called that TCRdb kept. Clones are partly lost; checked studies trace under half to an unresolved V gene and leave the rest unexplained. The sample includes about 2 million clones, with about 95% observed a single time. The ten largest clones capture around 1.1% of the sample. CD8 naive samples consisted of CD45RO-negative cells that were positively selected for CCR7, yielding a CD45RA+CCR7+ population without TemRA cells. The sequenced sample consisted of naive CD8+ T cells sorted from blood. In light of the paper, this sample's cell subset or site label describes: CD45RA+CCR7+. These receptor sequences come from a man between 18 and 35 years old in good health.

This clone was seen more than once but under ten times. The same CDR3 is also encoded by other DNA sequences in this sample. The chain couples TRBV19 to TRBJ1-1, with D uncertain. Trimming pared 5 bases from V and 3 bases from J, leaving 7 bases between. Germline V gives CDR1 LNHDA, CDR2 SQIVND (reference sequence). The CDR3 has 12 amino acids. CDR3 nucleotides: TGTGCCAGTAGTGCCGGGTACACTGAAGCTTTCTTT. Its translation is CASSAGYTEAFF.

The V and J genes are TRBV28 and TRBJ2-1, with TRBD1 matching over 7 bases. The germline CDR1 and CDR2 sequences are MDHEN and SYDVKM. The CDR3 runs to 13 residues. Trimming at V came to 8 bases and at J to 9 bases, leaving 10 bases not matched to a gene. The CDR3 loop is CASENRGAVEQFF. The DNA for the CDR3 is TGTGCCAGCGAAAACAGGGGAGCGGTTGAGCAGTTCTTC.

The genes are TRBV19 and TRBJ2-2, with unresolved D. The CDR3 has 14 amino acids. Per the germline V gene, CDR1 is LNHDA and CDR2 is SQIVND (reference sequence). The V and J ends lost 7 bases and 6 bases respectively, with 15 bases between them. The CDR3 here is CASTGTEVAGELFF. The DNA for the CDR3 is TGTGCCAGTACCGGAACTGAGGTGGCCGGGGAGCTGTTTTTT. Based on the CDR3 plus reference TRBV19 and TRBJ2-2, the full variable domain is DGGITQSPKYLFRKEGQNVTLSCEQNLNHDAMYWYRQDPGQGLRLIYYSQIVNDFQKGDIAEGYSVSREKKESFPLTVTSAQKNPTAFYLCASTGTEVAGELFFGEGSRLTVL.

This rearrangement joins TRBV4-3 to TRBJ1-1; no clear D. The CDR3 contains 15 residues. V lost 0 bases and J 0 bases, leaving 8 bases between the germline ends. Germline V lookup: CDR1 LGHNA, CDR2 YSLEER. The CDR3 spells CASSQDDVMNTEAFF. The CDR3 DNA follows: TGCGCCAGCAGCCAAGACGACGTAATGAACACTGAAGCTTTCTTT.

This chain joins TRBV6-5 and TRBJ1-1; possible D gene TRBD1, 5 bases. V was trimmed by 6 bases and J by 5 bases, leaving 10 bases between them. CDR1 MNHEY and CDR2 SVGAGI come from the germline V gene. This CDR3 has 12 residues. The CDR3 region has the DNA TGTGCCAGCAGGGGGGGTGGGACTGAAGCTTTCTTT. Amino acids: CASRGGGTEAFF.

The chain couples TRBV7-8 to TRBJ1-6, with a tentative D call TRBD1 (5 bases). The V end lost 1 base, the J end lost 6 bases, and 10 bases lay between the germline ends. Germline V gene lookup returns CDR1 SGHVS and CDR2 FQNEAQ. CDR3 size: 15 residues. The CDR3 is CASSLVRGGNSPLHF. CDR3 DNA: TGTGCCAGCAGCTTAGTTAGGGGAGGTAATTCACCCCTCCACTTT.

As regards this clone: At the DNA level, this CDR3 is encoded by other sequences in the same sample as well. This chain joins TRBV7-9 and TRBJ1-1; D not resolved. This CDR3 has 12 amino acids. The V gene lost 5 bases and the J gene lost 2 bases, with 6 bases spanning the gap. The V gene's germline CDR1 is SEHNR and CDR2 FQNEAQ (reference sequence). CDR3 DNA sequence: TGTGCCAGCAGCCTAGTTAACACTGAAGCTTTCTTT. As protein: CASSLVNTEAFF.

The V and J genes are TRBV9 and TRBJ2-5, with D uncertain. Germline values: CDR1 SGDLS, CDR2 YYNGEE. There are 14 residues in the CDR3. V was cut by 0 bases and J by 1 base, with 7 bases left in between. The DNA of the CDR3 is TGTGCCAGCAGCGTAGGGTCAGTCCAAGAGACCCAGTACTTC. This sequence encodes CASSVGSVQETQYF.

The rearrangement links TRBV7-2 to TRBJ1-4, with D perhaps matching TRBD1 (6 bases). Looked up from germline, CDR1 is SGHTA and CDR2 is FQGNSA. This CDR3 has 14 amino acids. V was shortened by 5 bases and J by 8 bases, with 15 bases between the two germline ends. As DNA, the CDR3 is TGTGCCAGCAGCCCCGGGACATTTGGGGAAAAACTGTTTTTT. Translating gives CASSPGTFGEKLFF.

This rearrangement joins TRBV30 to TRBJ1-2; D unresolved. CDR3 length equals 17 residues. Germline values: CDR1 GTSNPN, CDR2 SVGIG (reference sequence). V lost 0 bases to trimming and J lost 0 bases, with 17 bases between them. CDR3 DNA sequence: TGTGCCTGGAGTGTACGCGTGGCGCCAGTAGCTAACTATGGCTACACCTTC. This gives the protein CAWSVRVAPVANYGYTF.

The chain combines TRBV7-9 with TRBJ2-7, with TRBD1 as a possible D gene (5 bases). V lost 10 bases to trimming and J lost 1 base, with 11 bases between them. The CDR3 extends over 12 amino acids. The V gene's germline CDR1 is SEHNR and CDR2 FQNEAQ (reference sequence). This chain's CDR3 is CATCDRSYEQYF. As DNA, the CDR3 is TGTGCCACCTGTGACAGATCCTACGAGCAGTACTTC.

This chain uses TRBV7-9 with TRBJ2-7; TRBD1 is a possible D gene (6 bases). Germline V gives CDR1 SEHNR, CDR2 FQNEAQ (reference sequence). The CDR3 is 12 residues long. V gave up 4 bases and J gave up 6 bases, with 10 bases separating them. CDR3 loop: CASSSQGVEQYF. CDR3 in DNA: TGTGCCAGCAGCTCACAGGGCGTCGAGCAGTACTTC.

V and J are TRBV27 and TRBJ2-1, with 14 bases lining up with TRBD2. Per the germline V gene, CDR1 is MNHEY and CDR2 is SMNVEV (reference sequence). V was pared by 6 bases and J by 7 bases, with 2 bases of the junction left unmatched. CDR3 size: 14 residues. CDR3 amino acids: CASSGTSGSNEQFF. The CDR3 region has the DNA TGTGCCAGCAGCGGGACTAGCGGGAGTAATGAGCAGTTCTTC.

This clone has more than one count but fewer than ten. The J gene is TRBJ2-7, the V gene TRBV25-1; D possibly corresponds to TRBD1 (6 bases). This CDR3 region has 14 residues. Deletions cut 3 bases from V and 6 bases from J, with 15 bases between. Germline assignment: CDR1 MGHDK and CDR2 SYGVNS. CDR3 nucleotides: TGTGCCAGCAGTGAGCCGAACAGGGCCTTCGAGCAGTACTTC. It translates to CASSEPNRAFEQYF.

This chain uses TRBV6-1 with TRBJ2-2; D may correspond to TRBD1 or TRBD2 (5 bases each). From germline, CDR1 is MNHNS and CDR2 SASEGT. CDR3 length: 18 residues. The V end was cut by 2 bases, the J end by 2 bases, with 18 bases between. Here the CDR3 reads CASSEPGARNGNTGELFF. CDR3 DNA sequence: TGTGCCAGCAGTGAACCCGGGGCACGGAACGGAAACACCGGGGAGCTGTTTTTT.

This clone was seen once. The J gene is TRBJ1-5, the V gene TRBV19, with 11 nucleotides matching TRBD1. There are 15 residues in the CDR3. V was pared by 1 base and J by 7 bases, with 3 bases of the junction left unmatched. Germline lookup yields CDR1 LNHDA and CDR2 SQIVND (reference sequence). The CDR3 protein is CASSIGTGGWQPQHF. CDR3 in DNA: TGTGCCAGTAGTATAGGGACAGGGGGCTGGCAGCCCCAGCATTTT.

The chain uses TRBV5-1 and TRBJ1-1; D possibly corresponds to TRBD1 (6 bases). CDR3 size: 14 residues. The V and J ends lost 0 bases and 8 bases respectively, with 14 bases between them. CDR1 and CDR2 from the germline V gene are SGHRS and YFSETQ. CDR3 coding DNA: TGCGCCAGCAGCTTGGATGGGCTTGGGACAGAAGCTTTCTTT. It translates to CASSLDGLGTEAFF.

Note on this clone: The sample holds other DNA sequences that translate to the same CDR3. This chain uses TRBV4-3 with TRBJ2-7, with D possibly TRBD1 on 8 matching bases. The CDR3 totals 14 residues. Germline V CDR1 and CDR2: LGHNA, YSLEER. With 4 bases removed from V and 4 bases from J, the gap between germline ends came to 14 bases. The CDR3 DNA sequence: TGCGCCAGCAGCCCAGGACAGGGAGGGTACGAGCAGTACTTC. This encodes CASSPGQGGYEQYF.

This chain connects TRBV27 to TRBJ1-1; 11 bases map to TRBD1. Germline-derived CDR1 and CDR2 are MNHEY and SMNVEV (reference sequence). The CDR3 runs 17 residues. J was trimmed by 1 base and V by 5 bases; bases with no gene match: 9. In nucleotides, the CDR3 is TGTGCCAGCAGTAAGGACAGGGGGCTGGACGGGAACACTGAAGCTTTCTTT. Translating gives CASSKDRGLDGNTEAFF.

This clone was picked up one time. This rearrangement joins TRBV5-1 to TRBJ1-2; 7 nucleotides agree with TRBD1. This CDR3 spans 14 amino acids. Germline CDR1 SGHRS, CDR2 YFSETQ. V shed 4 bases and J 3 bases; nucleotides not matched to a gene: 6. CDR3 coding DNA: TGCGCCAGCAGCAGCAGTACAGGGGACTATGGCTACACCTTC. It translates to CASSSSTGDYGYTF.

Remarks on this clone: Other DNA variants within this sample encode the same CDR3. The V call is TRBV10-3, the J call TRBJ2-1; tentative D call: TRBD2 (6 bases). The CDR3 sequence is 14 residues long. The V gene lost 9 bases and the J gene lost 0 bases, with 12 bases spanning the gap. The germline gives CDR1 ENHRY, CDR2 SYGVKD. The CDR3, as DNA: TGTGCCATAGCGGCGGGGAGCTCCTACAATGAGCAGTTCTTC. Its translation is CAIAAGSSYNEQFF.